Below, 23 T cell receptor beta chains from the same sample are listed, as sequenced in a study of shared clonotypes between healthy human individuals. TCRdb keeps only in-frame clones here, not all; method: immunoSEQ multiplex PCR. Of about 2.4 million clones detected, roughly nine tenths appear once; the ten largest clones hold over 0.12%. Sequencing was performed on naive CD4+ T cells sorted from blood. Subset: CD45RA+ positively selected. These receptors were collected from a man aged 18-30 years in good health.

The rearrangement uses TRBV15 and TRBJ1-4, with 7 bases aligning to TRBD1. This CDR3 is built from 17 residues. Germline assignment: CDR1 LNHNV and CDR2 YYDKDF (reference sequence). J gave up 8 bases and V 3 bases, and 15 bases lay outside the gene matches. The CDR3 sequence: CATSSPRGRGLNEKLFF. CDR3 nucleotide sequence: TGTGCCACCAGCAGTCCCCGGGGGAGGGGGCTTAACGAAAAACTGTTTTTT.

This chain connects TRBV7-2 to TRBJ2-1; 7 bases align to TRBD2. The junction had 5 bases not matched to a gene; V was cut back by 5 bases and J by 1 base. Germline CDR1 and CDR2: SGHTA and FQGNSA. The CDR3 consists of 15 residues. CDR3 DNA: TGTGCCAGCAGCCCAGGGCGGGAGTCCTACAATGAGCAGTTCTTC. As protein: CASSPGRESYNEQFF. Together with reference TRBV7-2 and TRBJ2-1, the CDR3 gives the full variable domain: GAGVSQSPSNKVTEKGKDVELRCDPISGHTALYWYRQSLGQGLEFLIYFQGNSAPDKSGLPSDRFSAERTGGSVSTLTIQRTQQEDSAVYLCASSPGRESYNEQFFGPGTRLTVL.

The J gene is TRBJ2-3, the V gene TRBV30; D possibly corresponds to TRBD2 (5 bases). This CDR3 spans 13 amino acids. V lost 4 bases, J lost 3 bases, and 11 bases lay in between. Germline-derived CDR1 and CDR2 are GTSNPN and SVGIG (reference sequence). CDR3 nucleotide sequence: TGTGCCTGGAACTCCCGGGGTACAGATACGCAGTATTTT. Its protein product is CAWNSRGTDTQYF.

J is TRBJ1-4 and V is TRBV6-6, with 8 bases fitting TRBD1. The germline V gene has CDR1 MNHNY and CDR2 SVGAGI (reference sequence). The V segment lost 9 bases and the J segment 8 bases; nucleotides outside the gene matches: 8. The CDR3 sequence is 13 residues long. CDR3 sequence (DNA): TGTGCCAGTTCCGGACAGGGCGAAGAAAAACTGTTTTTT. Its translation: CASSGQGEEKLFF.

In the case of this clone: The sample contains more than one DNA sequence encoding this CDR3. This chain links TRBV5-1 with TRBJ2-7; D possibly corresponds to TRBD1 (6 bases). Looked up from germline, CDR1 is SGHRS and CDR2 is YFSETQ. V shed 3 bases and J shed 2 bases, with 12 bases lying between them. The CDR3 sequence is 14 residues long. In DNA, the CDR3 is TGCGCCAGCAGCTCGACCGGGACAACCTACGAGCAGTACTTC. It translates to CASSSTGTTYEQYF. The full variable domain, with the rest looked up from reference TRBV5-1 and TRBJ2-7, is KAGVTQTPRYLIKTRGQQVTLSCSPISGHRSVSWYQQTPGQGLQFLFEYFSETQRNKGNFPGRFSGRQFSNSRSEMNVSTLELGDSALYLCASSSTGTTYEQYFGPGTRLTVT.

The CDR3 spells CASSIDLQFNEKLFF. DNA for the CDR3: TGTGCCAGTAGTATAGATCTCCAGTTTAATGAAAAACTGTTTTTT. The chain recombines TRBV19 with TRBJ1-4; D not resolved. Deletions cut 0 bases from V and 4 bases from J, with 9 bases between. Germline V gene data show CDR1 as LNHDA and CDR2 as SQIVND (reference sequence). The CDR3 has 15 amino acids.

Written as DNA, the CDR3 is TGTGCCAGCAGCTTATGGGGCGACAATTCACCCCTCCACTTT. It is translated as CASSLWGDNSPLHF. The V gene is TRBV7-2, the J gene TRBJ1-6; TRBD1 might be the D (5 bases). The CDR3 is 14 amino acids. V was clipped by 2 bases and J by 7 bases, with 9 bases between them. Germline V gene lookup returns CDR1 SGHTA and CDR2 FQGNSA.

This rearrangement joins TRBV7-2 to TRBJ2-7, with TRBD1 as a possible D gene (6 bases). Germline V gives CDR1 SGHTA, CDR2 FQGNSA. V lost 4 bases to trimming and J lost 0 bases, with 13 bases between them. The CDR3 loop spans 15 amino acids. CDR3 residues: CASSSSRGNSYEQYF. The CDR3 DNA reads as TGTGCCAGCAGCTCGTCTAGGGGGAACTCCTACGAGCAGTACTTC.

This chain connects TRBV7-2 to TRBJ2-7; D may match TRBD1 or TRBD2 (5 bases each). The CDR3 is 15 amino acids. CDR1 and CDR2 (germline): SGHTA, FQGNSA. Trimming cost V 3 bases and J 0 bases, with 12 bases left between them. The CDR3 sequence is CASSFNWGSSYEQYF. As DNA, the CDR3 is TGTGCCAGCAGCTTTAACTGGGGGAGCTCCTACGAGCAGTACTTC.

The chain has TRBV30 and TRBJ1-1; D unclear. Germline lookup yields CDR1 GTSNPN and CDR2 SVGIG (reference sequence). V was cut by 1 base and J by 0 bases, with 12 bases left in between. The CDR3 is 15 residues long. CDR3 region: CAWSDTRRLNTEAFF. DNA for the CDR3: TGTGCCTGGAGTGATACGAGGCGGTTGAACACTGAAGCTTTCTTT.

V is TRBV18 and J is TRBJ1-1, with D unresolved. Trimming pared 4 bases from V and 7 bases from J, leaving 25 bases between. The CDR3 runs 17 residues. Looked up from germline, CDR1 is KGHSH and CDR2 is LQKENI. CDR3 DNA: TGTGCCAGCTCACTAAAGAACCAACTGGGCCCCTCAGGTGAAGCTTTCTTT. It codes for CASSLKNQLGPSGEAFF.

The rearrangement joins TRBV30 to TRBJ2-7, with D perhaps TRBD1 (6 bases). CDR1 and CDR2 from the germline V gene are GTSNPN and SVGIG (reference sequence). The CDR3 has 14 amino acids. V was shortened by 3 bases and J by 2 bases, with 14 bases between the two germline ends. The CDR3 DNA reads TGTGCCTGGAGAGAACAGGGTGGTCCCTACGAGCAGTACTTC. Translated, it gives CAWREQGGPYEQYF.

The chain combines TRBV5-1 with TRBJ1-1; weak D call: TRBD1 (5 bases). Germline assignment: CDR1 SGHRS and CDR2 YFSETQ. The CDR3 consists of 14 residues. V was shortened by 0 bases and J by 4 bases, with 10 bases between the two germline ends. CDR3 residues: CASSLGDSPTEAFF. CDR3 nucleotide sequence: TGCGCCAGCAGCTTGGGTGACAGTCCCACTGAAGCTTTCTTT.

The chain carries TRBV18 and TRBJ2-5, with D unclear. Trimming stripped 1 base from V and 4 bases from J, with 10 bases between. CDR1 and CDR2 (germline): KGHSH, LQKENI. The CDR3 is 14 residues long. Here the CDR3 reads CASSPLVSPETQYF. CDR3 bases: TGTGCCAGCTCACCACTAGTTAGTCCAGAGACCCAGTACTTC.

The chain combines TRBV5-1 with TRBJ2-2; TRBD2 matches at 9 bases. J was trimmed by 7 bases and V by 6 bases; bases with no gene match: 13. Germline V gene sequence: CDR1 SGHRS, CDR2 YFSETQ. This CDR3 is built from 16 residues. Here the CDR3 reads CASTRRIAGDGGELFF. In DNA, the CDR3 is TGCGCCAGCACCCGTCGAATAGCGGGAGATGGCGGGGAGCTGTTTTTT.

CDR3 sequence: CASRVDYSNQPQHF. CDR3 in DNA: TGTGCCAGCAGGGTTGACTATAGCAATCAGCCCCAGCATTTT. The chain has TRBV2 and TRBJ1-5, with D unclear. Germline CDR1 is SNHLY and CDR2 is FYNNEI. V was trimmed by 6 bases and J by 0 bases, leaving 9 bases between them. The CDR3 loop spans 14 amino acids.

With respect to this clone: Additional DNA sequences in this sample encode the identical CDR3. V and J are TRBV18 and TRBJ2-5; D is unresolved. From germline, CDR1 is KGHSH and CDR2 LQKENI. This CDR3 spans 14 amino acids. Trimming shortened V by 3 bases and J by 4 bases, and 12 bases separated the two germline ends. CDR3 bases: TGTGCCAGCTCACCGTCGGTTTTAGGAGAGACCCAGTACTTC. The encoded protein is CASSPSVLGETQYF. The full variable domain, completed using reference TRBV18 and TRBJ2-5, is NAGVMQNPRHLVRRRGQEARLRCSPMKGHSHVYWYRQLPEEGLKFMVYLQKENIIDESGMPKERFSAEFPKEGPSILRIQQVVRGDSAAYFCASSPSVLGETQYFGPGTRLLVL.

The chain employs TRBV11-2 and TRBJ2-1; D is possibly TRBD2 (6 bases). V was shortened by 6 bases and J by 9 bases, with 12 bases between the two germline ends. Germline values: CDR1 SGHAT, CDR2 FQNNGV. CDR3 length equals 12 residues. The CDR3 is CASRGLSGEQFF. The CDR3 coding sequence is TGTGCCAGCAGAGGCCTTAGCGGTGAGCAGTTCTTC.

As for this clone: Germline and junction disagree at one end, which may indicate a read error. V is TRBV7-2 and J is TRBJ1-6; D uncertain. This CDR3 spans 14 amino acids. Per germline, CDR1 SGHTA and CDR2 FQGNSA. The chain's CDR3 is CAGSPTRGMGPLHF. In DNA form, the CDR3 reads TGTGCCGGCAGCCCGACCCGGGGAATGGGACCCCTCCACTTT. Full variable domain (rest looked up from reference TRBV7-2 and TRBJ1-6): GAGVSQSPSNKVTEKGKDVELRCDPISGHTALYWYRQSLGQGLEFLIYFQGNSAPDKSGLPSDRFSAERTGGSVSTLTIQRTQQEDSAVYLCAGSPTRGMGPLHFGNGTRLTVT.

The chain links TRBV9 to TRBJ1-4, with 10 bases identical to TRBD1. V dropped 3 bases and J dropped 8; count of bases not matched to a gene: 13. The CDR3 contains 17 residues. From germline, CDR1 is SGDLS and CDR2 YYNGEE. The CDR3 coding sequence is TGTGCCAGCAGCGCCCACCCTAGGACAGGGGGAGGAGAAAAACTGTTTTTT. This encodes CASSAHPRTGGGEKLFF.

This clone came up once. The CDR3 DNA reads TGTGCCACCCTTCCTACGGAGACCCAGTACTTC. It translates to CATLPTETQYF. V is TRBV6-4 and J is TRBJ2-5; D ambiguous. From germline, CDR1 is MRHNA and CDR2 SNTAGT. This CDR3 region has 11 residues. V was shortened by 10 bases and J by 5 bases, with 11 bases between the two germline ends.

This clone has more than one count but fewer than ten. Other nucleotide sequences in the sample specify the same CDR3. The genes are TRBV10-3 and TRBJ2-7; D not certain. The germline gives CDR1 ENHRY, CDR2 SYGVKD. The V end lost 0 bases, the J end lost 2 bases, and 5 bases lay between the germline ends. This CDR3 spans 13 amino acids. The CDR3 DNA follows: TGTGCCATCAGTGAGTCAACAGCCTACGAGCAGTACTTC. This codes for CAISESTAYEQYF.

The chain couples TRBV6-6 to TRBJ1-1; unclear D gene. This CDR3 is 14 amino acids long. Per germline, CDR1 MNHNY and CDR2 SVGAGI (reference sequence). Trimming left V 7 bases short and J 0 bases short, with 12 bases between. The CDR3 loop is CASIHDGMNTEAFF. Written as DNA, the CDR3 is TGTGCCAGCATTCACGACGGGATGAACACTGAAGCTTTCTTT.